Listed below are T cell receptor beta chains from one sample, sequenced in a study of brain metastases from non-small cell lung cancer. Method: immunoSEQ multiplex PCR; TCRdb's copy keeps in-frame clones and lacks some. Altogether more than 7,500 clones are present, approximately 80% being singletons, with the ten largest covering 4.1%. Sequenced material: primary lung tumor tissue. The source is a donor at least 40 years old with non-small cell lung cancer. Both conserved end residues are part of each CDR3. Each record gives: clone size, D gene, J gene, V gene, CDR3 protein, CDR3 DNA. D genes are given only for firm matches. The size entry is marked missing in some rows and otherwise reads once, few, many or a size class.

-	-	TRBJ1-3	TRBV7-2	CASSDRSSGNTIYF	TGTGCCAGCAGCGACAGGAGCTCTGGAAACACCATATATTTT
-	-	TRBJ2-5	TRBV5-1	CASSLTTATQETQYF	TGCGCCAGCAGCTTGACGACGGCGACCCAAGAGACCCAGTACTTC
-	TRBD2	TRBJ2-3	TRBV18	CASSPTSGGDTDTQYF	TGTGCCAGCTCGCCTACTAGCGGGGGGGACACAGATACGCAGTATTTT
-	-	TRBJ2-3	TRBV5-6	CASSYGEGERVTQYF	TGTGCCAGCAGCTATGGGGAAGGGGAAAGGGTTACGCAGTATTTT
-	TRBD1	TRBJ1-2	TRBV6-1	CASSAPPGQGPSGGGYTF	TGTGCCAGCAGTGCTCCACCGGGACAGGGGCCCTCCGGGGGTGGCTACACCTTC
-	TRBD1	TRBJ1-6	TRBV5-5	CASSLGQGNSPLHF	TGTGCCAGCAGCTTGGGACAGGGAAATTCACCCCTCCACTTT
-	-	TRBJ2-2	TRBV24-1	CATSDFPSGELFF	TGTGCCACTAGTGATTTCCCGTCCGGGGAGCTGTTTTTT
-	TRBD2	TRBJ2-3	TRBV30	CARGAGGVTTDTQYF	TGTGCCCGCGGTGCGGGGGGGGTGACCACAGATACGCAGTATTTT
few	-	TRBJ2-3	TRBV4-1	CASSQGTIPSTDTQYF	TGCGCCAGCAGCCAAGGGACTATCCCTAGCACAGATACGCAGTATTTT
-	-	TRBJ1-1	TRBV19	CASKKGLAEAFF	TGTGCCAGTAAAAAGGGGCTGGCTGAAGCTTTCTTT
few	-	TRBJ1-1	TRBV30	CAWIPMAGVAEAFF	TGTGCCTGGATCCCTATGGCAGGGGTCGCTGAAGCTTTCTTT
-	TRBD2	TRBJ2-1	TRBV19	CASSLGLAGGPNEQFF	TGTGCCAGTAGTCTGGGACTAGCGGGGGGACCCAATGAGCAGTTCTTC
-	-	TRBJ2-5	TRBV6-2/TRBV6-3	CANSPRVAQETQYF	TGTGCCAACAGCCCTAGAGTGGCCCAAGAGACCCAGTACTTC
-	-	TRBJ2-1	TRBV7-9	CASSLGGPPYNEQFF	TGTGCCAGCAGCTTAGGGGGACCCCCCTACAATGAGCAGTTCTTC
-	-	TRBJ2-3	TRBV27	CASEARAGRGDTQYF	TGTGCCAGCGAGGCCAGGGCGGGAAGGGGGGATACGCAGTATTTT
-	-	TRBJ1-3	TRBV12-3/TRBV12-4	CASTQSSGNTIYF	TGTGCCAGCACTCAGAGCTCTGGAAACACCATATATTTT
-	-	TRBJ1-1	TRBV7-2	CASSLVGTPQPFF	TGTGCCAGCAGCTTAGTGGGGACCCCGCAACCTTTCTTT
-	-	TRBJ2-7	TRBV15	CATSSTREAGSSYEQYF	TGTGCCACCAGCAGTACACGGGAAGCCGGGAGCTCCTACGAGCAGTACTTC
-	-	TRBJ1-1	TRBV30	CAWSVPGRTEAFF	TGTGCCTGGAGTGTTCCCGGGAGAACTGAAGCTTTCTTT
once	-	TRBJ2-1	TRBV11-3	CASSLDSQGEQFF	TGTGCCAGCAGCTTAGATTCCCAGGGTGAGCAGTTCTTC
-	-	TRBJ2-7	TRBV18	CASSSTTTYEQYF	TGTGCCAGCTCATCGACAACCACCTACGAGCAGTACTTC
-	TRBD1	TRBJ1-1	TRBV30	CAFGDRGAFF	TGTGCCTTCGGGGACAGGGGAGCTTTCTTT
few	-	TRBJ1-6	TRBV4-1	CASSQEPGRNSPLHF	TGCGCCAGCAGCCAAGAACCGGGTAGGAATTCACCCCTCCACTTT
-	-	TRBJ1-6	TRBV19	CASRPRATAHNSPLHF	TGTGCCAGCCGCCCCCGGGCAACGGCCCATAATTCACCCCTCCACTTT
once	TRBD2	TRBJ2-3	TRBV5-6	CASSENRWAGGSTDTQYF	TGTGCCAGCAGCGAGAATAGATGGGCGGGGGGTTCCACAGATACGCAGTATTTT
-	-	TRBJ1-2	TRBV4-3	CASSRSLDNYGYTF	TGCGCCAGCAGCCGATCACTCGATAACTATGGCTACACCTTC
-	TRBD1	TRBJ2-7	TRBV4-2	CASSQDPGQGWDEQCF	TGTGCCAGCAGCCAAGATCCGGGACAGGGGTGGGACGAGCAGTGCTTC
few	TRBD1	TRBJ2-6	TRBV5-4	CASSFGQGLSGANVLTF	TGTGCCAGCAGTTTTGGACAGGGCCTCTCTGGGGCCAACGTCCTGACTTTC
-	-	TRBJ2-5	TRBV4-3	CASSQMGERETQYF	TGCGCCAGCAGTCAAATGGGGGAGAGGGAGACCCAGTACTTC
once	-	TRBJ2-1	TRBV2	CASSGTVTYNEQFF	TGTGCCAGCAGCGGGACTGTGACCTACAATGAGCAGTTCTTC
-	-	TRBJ1-5	TRBV19	CASSIDMAVYQPQHF	TGTGCCAGTAGTATAGATATGGCGGTTTATCAGCCCCAGCATTTT
-	TRBD1	TRBJ1-4	TRBV29-1	CSPEWTGPPFPLREKLFF	TGCAGCCCAGAATGGACAGGGCCTCCTTTCCCCCTACGTGAAAAACTGTTTTTT
-	-	TRBJ2-5	TRBV5-4	CASSLWGMGKETQYF	TGTGCCAGCAGCTTATGGGGGATGGGAAAAGAGACCCAGTACTTC
-	-	TRBJ1-2	TRBV6-2/TRBV6-3	CASSPTDLYGYTF	TGTGCCAGCAGTCCGACGGACCTCTATGGCTACACCTTC
-	-	TRBJ1-5	TRBV7-2	CASSLIANQPQHF	TGTGCCAGCAGCTTGATAGCAAATCAGCCCCAGCATTTT
-	-	TRBJ1-2	TRBV19	CASSIGPGTGGYTF	TGTGCCAGTAGTATTGGCCCCGGCACTGGTGGCTACACCTTC
-	TRBD1	TRBJ1-6	TRBV7-6	CANSLSAPGTGGPLHF	TGTGCCAACAGCTTAAGCGCTCCCGGGACAGGGGGACCCCTCCACTTT
few	-	TRBJ1-2	TRBV19	CASQPGRQSYGYTF	TGTGCCAGTCAGCCCGGCCGCCAATCATATGGCTACACCTTC
-	-	TRBJ2-3	TRBV5-1	CASKDTDTQYF	TGCGCCAGCAAGGATACAGATACGCAGTATTTT
-	-	TRBJ1-5	TRBV19	CASTIDWGFDQPQHF	TGTGCCAGTACCATAGACTGGGGGTTCGACCAGCCCCAGCATTTT
-	TRBD1	TRBJ1-2	TRBV6-1	CASFSATGYGYTF	TGTGCCAGCTTTTCGGCGACAGGGTATGGCTACACCTTC
-	TRBD1	TRBJ1-2	TRBV18	CASSPETGRGYGYTF	TGTGCCAGCTCACCAGAGACAGGGCGAGGCTATGGCTACACCTTC
-	TRBD2	TRBJ2-1	TRBV4-3	CASSRNLAGGPDEQFF	TGCGCCAGCAGCCGTAACCTAGCGGGGGGGCCCGATGAGCAGTTCTTC
-	-	TRBJ1-1	TRBV30	CAWSVGAGRAFF	TGTGCCTGGAGTGTAGGTGCAGGGAGAGCTTTCTTT
-	-	TRBJ1-1	TRBV5-4	CASSLMGVSGLAFF	TGTGCCAGCAGCTTGATGGGGGTGTCTGGGTTAGCTTTCTTT